A single sample gave rise to the 22 T cell receptor beta chains below, sequenced in a study of cytomegalovirus exposure and HLA in healthy donors. Clones were read by immunoSEQ multiplex PCR, and TCRdb kept only the in-frame ones, dropping some. The table lists 45,000 to 55,000 clones, about 90% of them singletons. Sequencing was done on a sample of PBMCs. The origin of the receptors is a woman aged 25 to 39 in good health and CMV-seronegative.

This chain connects TRBV27 to TRBJ2-1, with D perhaps TRBD2 (5 bases). The CDR3 runs to 15 residues. V lost 6 bases and J lost 7, with 19 bases in between. Germline values: CDR1 MNHEY, CDR2 SMNVEV (reference sequence). CDR3 residues: CASSTDRGPGNEQFF. CDR3 nucleotide sequence: TGTGCCAGCAGCACGGACCGGGGTCCGGGAAATGAGCAGTTCTTC.

The count of this clone is one. The chain recombines TRBV28 with TRBJ2-7; a possible D gene is TRBD1 (5 bases). The germline V and J ends were trimmed by 7 bases and 6 bases, with 22 bases remaining between them. Germline V gives CDR1 MDHEN, CDR2 SYDVKM. The CDR3 spans 15 residues. The CDR3 nucleotides read TGTGCCAGCACGGAACTCAGGGTTCTCATAGGCGAGCAGTACTTC. Its translation: CASTELRVLIGEQYF.

In nucleotides, the CDR3 is TGTGCCATCAACCCAGGGTTTCTAGGTGGCTACACCTTC. It encodes CAINPGFLGGYTF. The chain uses TRBV10-3 and TRBJ1-2, with D maybe TRBD1 (5 bases). The germline CDR1 and CDR2 sequences are ENHRY and SYGVKD. With 7 bases removed from V and 7 bases from J, the gap between germline ends came to 16 bases. CDR3 length: 13 amino acids.

The rearrangement joins TRBV2 to TRBJ2-2, with TRBD1 identical over 9 bases. The V gene's germline CDR1 is SNHLY and CDR2 FYNNEI. CDR3 length equals 18 residues. With V trimmed by 6 bases and J by 4 bases, 15 bases remained unmatched. CDR3 sequence: CASRFLDRGQGRTGELFF. DNA for the CDR3: TGTGCCAGCAGGTTCCTCGACCGGGGACAGGGACGCACCGGGGAGCTGTTTTTT.

On this clone itself: One end of the junction fails to match germline, which may point to a read error. This chain joins TRBV25-1 and TRBJ1-2, with D maybe TRBD1 (5 bases). This CDR3 has 15 amino acids. Germline V gene lookup returns CDR1 MGHDK and CDR2 SYGVNS. The CDR3 DNA is TGTGCCAGCAGTGCTGCAGGGCGGACTAAATATGGCTACACCTTC. This codes for CASSAAGRTKYGYTF.

The chain couples TRBV5-1 to TRBJ2-7, with 13 bases that match TRBD2. Germline V gene data show CDR1 as SGHRS and CDR2 as YFSETQ. After removal of 3 bases from V and 0 bases from J, the junction contained 12 bases not matched to a gene. The CDR3 spans 19 residues. CDR3 in DNA: TGCGCCAGCAGCTCGGGGGGACTAGCGGGGAGATCCTCCTCCTACGAGCAGTACTTC. Translated, it gives CASSSGGLAGRSSSYEQYF.

The genes are TRBV10-3 and TRBJ2-1; 12 nucleotides line up with TRBD2. Germline V gene data show CDR1 as ENHRY and CDR2 as SYGVKD. With V trimmed by 3 bases and J by 9 bases, 6 bases remained unmatched. The CDR3 has 15 amino acids. CDR3 amino acids: CAISDASGRVGEQFF. In DNA form, the CDR3 reads TGTGCCATCAGTGACGCTAGCGGGAGGGTTGGTGAGCAGTTCTTC.

The chain has TRBV7-8 and TRBJ1-1, with no clear D. Germline V gene data show CDR1 as SGHVS and CDR2 as FQNEAQ. The CDR3 is made up of 14 amino acids. V was clipped by 0 bases and J by 2 bases, with 7 bases between them. CDR3 sequence: CASSLARSNTEAFF. The CDR3 DNA reads as TGTGCCAGCAGCTTAGCTCGGAGTAACACTGAAGCTTTCTTT.

The chain couples TRBV4-1 to TRBJ1-5; 12 positions match TRBD1. Germline V lookup: CDR1 MGHRA, CDR2 YSYEKL. Trimming removed 0 bases from V and 1 base from J; junction bases left unmatched: 10. The CDR3 spans 20 residues. The CDR3 loop is CASSQDLGTGGVGSNQPQHF. The DNA for the CDR3 is TGCGCCAGCAGCCAAGATCTGGGGACAGGGGGCGTGGGGAGCAATCAGCCCCAGCATTTT.

This rearrangement joins TRBV15 to TRBJ1-5; a possible D gene is TRBD1 (6 bases). Trimming removed 6 bases from V and 5 bases from J, with 17 bases in between. The CDR3 totals 15 residues. Looked up from germline, CDR1 is LNHNV and CDR2 is YYDKDF (reference sequence). The chain's CDR3 is CATSQGSRGDQPQHF. The DNA for the CDR3 is TGTGCCACCAGTCAGGGGTCCCGAGGGGATCAGCCCCAGCATTTT. The full variable domain, completed using reference TRBV15 and TRBJ1-5, is DAMVIQNPRYQVTQFGKPVTLSCSQTLNHNVMYWYQQKSSQAPKLLFHYYDKDFNNEADTPDNFQSRRPNTSFCFLDIRSPGLGDTAMYLCATSQGSRGDQPQHFGDGTRLSIL.

The genes are TRBV6-1 and TRBJ2-7; 8 bases align to TRBD2. The CDR3 covers 16 residues. Trimming at V came to 2 bases and at J to 5 bases, leaving 11 bases not matched to a gene. Germline V gene sequence: CDR1 MNHNS, CDR2 SASEGT. The CDR3, as DNA: TGTGCCAGCAGTGAAAGATCCTCCGTCGGGGGGGACGAGCAGTACTTC. Translating gives CASSERSSVGGDEQYF.

The chain is built from TRBV30 and TRBJ1-5; D is unclear. Trimming removed 0 bases at V and 2 bases at J, with 14 bases between. Looked up from germline, CDR1 is GTSNPN and CDR2 is SVGIG (reference sequence). CDR3 size: 16 residues. The CDR3 DNA is TGTGCCTGGAGTGTACCTCCGGGAGGAGGCAATCAGCCCCAGCATTTT. Protein: CAWSVPPGGGNQPQHF.

V is TRBV9 and J is TRBJ2-2; D may be TRBD2 (5 bases). The CDR3 loop spans 19 amino acids. Trimming removed 1 base from V and 4 bases from J, with 23 bases in between. CDR1 and CDR2 (germline): SGDLS, YYNGEE. CDR3: CASSVPGRGPSSPTGELFF. The CDR3 bases are TGTGCCAGCAGCGTACCGGGCCGTGGTCCTAGCTCCCCCACCGGGGAGCTGTTTTTT.

V is TRBV27 and J is TRBJ1-1; D is perhaps TRBD1 (5 bases). The CDR3 has 13 amino acids. Between the trimmed V and J ends, which lost 6 bases and 6 bases, there was a span of 14 bases. Germline-derived CDR1 and CDR2 are MNHEY and SMNVEV (reference sequence). CDR3 region: CASRRGIFAEAFF. The CDR3 DNA reads TGTGCCAGCAGGCGGGGCATCTTTGCTGAAGCTTTCTTT.

Here the CDR3 DNA reads TGTGCCAGCAGCTCCGACAGGGGGAAAGGAAACACCATATATTTT. Amino acid sequence: CASSSDRGKGNTIYF. The rearrangement joins TRBV6-5 to TRBJ1-3; 9 bases line up with TRBD1. CDR1 MNHEY and CDR2 SVGAGI come from the germline V gene. The CDR3 covers 15 residues. After removal of 6 bases from V and 4 bases from J, the junction contained 7 bases not matched to a gene.

The chain recombines TRBV4-3 with TRBJ2-3; 10 positions match TRBD2. CDR3 length: 16 amino acids. Germline CDR1 reads LGHNA; CDR2 reads YSLEER. The V segment lost 0 bases and the J segment 8 bases; nucleotides outside the gene matches: 8. The CDR3 reads CASSQDWLAGAVTQYF. The CDR3 bases are TGCGCCAGCAGCCAAGATTGGCTAGCGGGAGCGGTTACGCAGTATTTT.

Comment on this clone: One end of the junction does not line up with germline, which may come from a read error. V is TRBV27 and J is TRBJ2-5; D might be TRBD1 (5 bases). Germline assignment: CDR1 MNHEY and CDR2 SMNVEV (reference sequence). This CDR3 has 12 amino acids. For the CDR3, the DNA is TGTGCCAGCAGTAGGGGTGGTGAGATCCAGTACTTC. Its translation is CASSRGGEIQYF.

This rearrangement joins TRBV10-3 to TRBJ1-1, with D hard to call. V was trimmed by 6 bases and J by 3 bases, leaving 11 bases between them. CDR1 and CDR2 (germline): ENHRY, SYGVKD. CDR3 size: 13 residues. The CDR3 loop is CAIRRQSDTEAFF. DNA for the CDR3: TGTGCCATCAGGCGCCAAAGTGACACTGAAGCTTTCTTT.

The rearrangement uses TRBV27 and TRBJ2-2; tentative D call: TRBD1 (6 bases). Germline assignment: CDR1 MNHEY and CDR2 SMNVEV (reference sequence). V was cut by 3 bases and J by 5 bases, with 10 bases left in between. The CDR3 spans 14 residues. CDR3 bases: TGTGCCAGCAGTTTCGGACAGATGACCGGGGAGCTGTTTTTT. Translating it yields CASSFGQMTGELFF.

This chain uses TRBV27 with TRBJ2-7; 10 nucleotides match TRBD2. There are 16 residues in the CDR3. Germline V gene sequence: CDR1 MNHEY, CDR2 SMNVEV (reference sequence). V trimming: 1 base; J trimming: 5 bases; junction bases outside the gene matches: 8. For the CDR3, the DNA is TGTGCCAGCAGTTTATTAGCTAGCGGGAGATCCAACGAGCAGTACTTC. It codes for CASSLLASGRSNEQYF.

The gene calls are TRBV7-6 and TRBJ1-1, with a tentative D call TRBD1 (5 bases). Trimming shortened V by 5 bases and J by 4 bases, and 20 bases separated the two germline ends. Germline V gene data show CDR1 as SGHVS and CDR2 as FNYEAQ. The CDR3 runs to 16 residues. CDR3: CASSRNRGTGFTEAFF. The CDR3 nucleotides read TGTGCCAGCAGCCGTAACCGGGGGACGGGGTTCACTGAAGCTTTCTTT.

V usage is TRBV6-1 and J usage is TRBJ1-2; 9 nucleotides align to TRBD1. The CDR3 covers 13 residues. Losses at the gene ends were 6 bases for V and 8 bases for J; bases not matched to a gene: 7. Germline V gene data show CDR1 as MNHNS and CDR2 as SASEGT. The CDR3 DNA is TGTGCCAGCAGCCAAACAGGGGGCTGGGGCTACACCTTC. It codes for CASSQTGGWGYTF.